This T cell receptor (beta chain) was sequenced in a study of control samples from healthy donors and cancer patients. The CDR3 is 15 amino acids. The germline V gene encodes CDR1 SSHAT and CDR2 FNYEAQ (reference sequence). V lost 8 bases and J 0 bases, leaving 16 bases between the germline ends. The repertoire was sequenced with immunoSEQ multiplex PCR; TCRdb's copy has only in-frame clones and lacks some. The sample includes 95,000 to 150,000 clones, 89% of them seen just once. This clonotype originated in a man in his fifties in good health. The V call is TRBV7-7, the J call TRBJ1-1, with D perhaps matching TRBD1 (6 bases). Material: blood. This CDR3 is CASPTIRGLNTEAFF. Here the CDR3 DNA reads TGTGCCAGCCCAACAATCCGGGGGCTGAACACTGAAGCTTTCTTT.